These T cell receptor beta chains were read from a single sample in a study of CD8 T cell repertoires and HIV-1 epitope variants. These receptors have no known antigen. Generated by immunoSEQ multiplex PCR, the TCRdb table keeps only in-frame clones and is missing some. The sample yields thousands of clones, over 60% seen once. Sequenced input: cultured CD8+ T cells derived from PBMCs. These receptors all come from a male donor with HIV. The CDR3 runs from the conserved cysteine through the conserved F or W. A row's size may be missing; if present it is once, few, many or a size class.

TRBV19	few	TRBJ1-6	CATCPGLGNSPLHF
TRBV6-5	.	TRBJ2-7	CASSPGPTGNEQYF
TRBV5-1	.	TRBJ2-7	CASSLGTGELEQYF
TRBV19	.	TRBJ1-2	CATQTGNEEDYGYTF
TRBV28	.	TRBJ2-1	CASSFGQAPYNEQFF
TRBV6-6	.	TRBJ2-1	CASSILAGAPVEQFF
TRBV9	once	TRBJ2-5	CASSVAGLGQETQYF
TRBV9	medium-sized	TRBJ1-6	CASSVDKGTGSGGNSPLHF
TRBV2	.	TRBJ2-2	CASSEFQGQDTGELFF
TRBV25-1	.	TRBJ2-3	CASSEWGRASTDTQYF
TRBV7-9	few	TRBJ1-1	CASSLVGGNTEAFF
TRBV28	.	TRBJ1-2	CASSPSPRDRGYTF
TRBV27	.	TRBJ1-1	CASSLSGGTGTEAFF
TRBV4-2	.	TRBJ2-6	CASSLGANVLTF
TRBV28	.	TRBJ1-1	CASRPIGGGTEAFF
TRBV2	.	TRBJ1-2	CASSDGQGSSIDGYTF
TRBV7-9	.	TRBJ2-1	CASSFGTSGTEQFF
TRBV28	.	TRBJ2-3	CASSFVETSDTQYF
TRBV21-1	few	TRBJ1-3	CASSSLDTSSGNTIYF
TRBV5-4	few	TRBJ2-2	CASSFGATGELFF
TRBV5-1	.	TRBJ2-7	CASSLSTGTSGRGNEQYF
TRBV6-4	.	TRBJ2-3	CASSYDRGSTDTQYF
TRBV5-8	.	TRBJ2-3	CASSLASGTDTQYF
TRBV13	.	TRBJ2-3	CASSSRPGTDTQYF
TRBV27	.	TRBJ2-5	CASRLAGGRVMETQYF
TRBV7-3	few	TRBJ2-1	CASSWLDRVGVEQFF
TRBV11-2	.	TRBJ1-2	CASSSNYGYTF
TRBV6-1	.	TRBJ2-5	CASFRGGSAQYF
TRBV2	.	TRBJ2-7	CASSETSGRGRFDEQYF
TRBV5-8	medium-sized	TRBJ2-3	CASSPTSGVATDTQYF
TRBV11-3	.	TRBJ2-1	CASSSSSGAGENEQFF
TRBV15	few	TRBJ1-5	CATSSSAGNQPQHF
TRBV9	.	TRBJ2-6	CASSLRVKDSGANVLTF
TRBV5-5	.	TRBJ1-1	CASSRTGDTEAFF
TRBV7-3	few	TRBJ1-1	CASTLTRNTEAFF
TRBV4-1	.	TRBJ2-7	CASSQGDRGHYEQYF
TRBV28	.	TRBJ2-7	CASAPGRVVPEQYF
TRBV6-5	.	TRBJ2-7	CASRPGLSHYEQYF
TRBV9	.	TRBJ1-1	CASSAGTTNTEAFF
TRBV6-5	.	TRBJ2-1	CASSPGKNEQFF
TRBV27	.	TRBJ2-7	CASSPATYEQYF
TRBV29-1	once	TRBJ2-3	CSGGQGAGDTQYF
TRBV7-2	few	TRBJ1-6	CASSLAGTGNSPLHF
TRBV5-6	.	TRBJ1-4	CASSLSTDEKLFF
TRBV7-9	few	TRBJ2-1	CASSRSGFEQFF
TRBV7-6	.	TRBJ2-2	CASTNGGAYTGELFF
TRBV6-5	.	TRBJ1-4	CASSLESVNEKLFF
TRBV30	.	TRBJ2-1	CAWSGGTLDEQFF
TRBV7-2	.	TRBJ2-4	CASSLEGMPGTKNIQYF
TRBV9	.	TRBJ2-3	CASSVGLLAGTDTQYF
TRBV10-3	few	TRBJ1-1	CAISEPTTANTEAFF
TRBV27	.	TRBJ2-2	CASRLGTGGTGELFF
TRBV27	.	TRBJ2-3	CATQDYLGGRTDTQYF
TRBV2	few	TRBJ1-2	CASGRQLEDGYTF